These 18 T cell receptor beta chains were sequenced from one sample in a study of T cells in localized non-small cell lung cancer. Clones were read by immunoSEQ multiplex PCR, and TCRdb kept only the in-frame ones, dropping some. The sample has thousands of clones; roughly 25% are singletons. This specimen consisted of lung tumor tissue, obtained before any cancer treatment. These receptors were collected from a female donor older than 55 with stage I lung adenocarcinoma.

The table lists this clone with a few counts. CDR3 residues: CAISGLQGEITEAFF. The CDR3 DNA reads as TGTGCCATCAGCGGGTTGCAGGGAGAAATCACTGAAGCTTTCTTT. The V gene is TRBV6-8, the J gene TRBJ1-1, with D perhaps TRBD1 (5 bases). The CDR3 sequence is 15 residues long. Trimming took off 10 bases at V and 4 bases at J, with 22 bases between the two ends. Germline-derived CDR1 and CDR2 are MNHGY and SAAAGT.

The chain is built from TRBV6-1 and TRBJ1-4, with D perhaps TRBD1 (5 bases). Germline V gives CDR1 MNHNS, CDR2 SASEGT. The CDR3 runs to 18 residues. Trimming took 0 bases from V and 7 from J, leaving 21 bases between them. The CDR3 sequence is CASSEASSPGRQTEKLFF. The CDR3 DNA reads as TGTGCCAGCAGTGAAGCCTCATCCCCAGGGCGTCAAACTGAAAAACTGTTTTTT.

J is TRBJ2-7 and V is TRBV28; no clear D. The CDR3 loop spans 13 amino acids. Germline assignment: CDR1 MDHEN and CDR2 SYDVKM. V dropped 4 bases and J dropped 3 bases, with 10 bases sitting between them. The CDR3 coding sequence is TGTGCCAGCAGTTACGGGTTGGGCTACGAGCAGTACTTC. It encodes CASSYGLGYEQYF.

This chain links TRBV6-8 with TRBJ2-1; D is undetermined. This CDR3 is 14 amino acids long. V lost 10 bases and J 1 base, leaving 14 bases between the germline ends. Germline loops: CDR1 MNHGY, CDR2 SAAAGT. CDR3 DNA: TGTGCCATCACTGACGGCCGTTCCTACAATGAGCAGTTCTTC. Its translation is CAITDGRSYNEQFF.

Within the sample, this clone is medium-sized. The J gene is TRBJ1-2, the V gene TRBV11-3, with 8 bases lining up with TRBD1. Germline CDR1 SGHNT, CDR2 YENEEA. Germline trimming cut 5 bases from V and 4 bases from J; bases unmatched to any gene: 15. The CDR3 sequence is 17 residues long. The CDR3 DNA follows: TGTGCCAGCAGCCCACAAGCCGGGACAGGAAGGGTCTATGGCTACACCTTC. Protein product: CASSPQAGTGRVYGYTF.

The sample holds a few counts of this clone. V is TRBV9 and J is TRBJ1-5; D might be TRBD1 (6 bases). Looked up from germline, CDR1 is SGDLS and CDR2 is YYNGEE. Trimming stripped 5 bases from V and 0 bases from J, with 12 bases between. This CDR3 has 15 amino acids. The CDR3 bases are TGTGCCAGCAGTGGCAGGGGTTATAGCAATCAGCCCCAGCATTTT. Translation: CASSGRGYSNQPQHF.

The sample holds a few counts of this clone. The chain has TRBV6-8 and TRBJ1-2; D gene uncertain. V lost 0 bases to trimming and J lost 8 bases, with 7 bases between them. This CDR3 comprises 12 residues. Germline assignment: CDR1 MNHGY and CDR2 SAAAGT. The DNA of the CDR3 is TGTGCCAGCAGTTACTCGGGGATCGGCTACACCTTC. Residues: CASSYSGIGYTF.

V gene TRBV6-8 combines with J gene TRBJ2-2, with TRBD1 as a possible D gene (6 bases). V lost 8 bases, J lost 5 bases, and 15 bases lay in between. CDR1 and CDR2 (germline): MNHGY, SAAAGT. The CDR3 spans 14 residues. The chain's CDR3 is CASRDTYPTGELFF. For the CDR3, the DNA is TGTGCCAGCCGGGACACCTACCCGACCGGGGAGCTGTTTTTT.

This sequence joins TRBV5-1 and TRBJ1-2, with D tentatively TRBD1 (5 bases). The CDR3 has 14 residues. Trimming removed 7 bases from V and 2 bases from J, with 15 bases in between. CDR1 is SGHRS, CDR2 YFSETQ, per germline. CDR3 residues: CASGPGRVNYGYTF. DNA for the CDR3: TGCGCCAGCGGGCCAGGGAGGGTAAACTATGGCTACACCTTC.

This chain connects TRBV19 to TRBJ2-2; the D gene is possibly TRBD1 (6 bases). The CDR3 is 15 amino acids. CDR1 and CDR2 (germline): LNHDA, SQIVND (reference sequence). Trimming removed 5 bases from V and 3 bases from J, with 13 bases in between. CDR3 sequence reads: CASSRQAMDTGELFF. For the CDR3, the DNA is TGTGCCAGTAGTCGACAGGCGATGGACACCGGGGAGCTGTTTTTT.

The rearrangement joins TRBV28 to TRBJ2-3, with D perhaps TRBD2 (6 bases). V lost 5 bases, J lost 1 base, and 13 bases lay in between. The CDR3 sequence is 15 residues long. In germline, CDR1 is MDHEN, CDR2 SYDVKM. In nucleotides, the CDR3 is TGTGCCAGCAGTCCCCACGGGGGTGGCACAGATACGCAGTATTTT. Its protein product is CASSPHGGGTDTQYF.

The V and J genes are TRBV28 and TRBJ2-7; 9 bases align to TRBD2. V lost 5 bases and J lost 2; bases outside the gene matches: 7. The CDR3 totals 15 residues. Germline CDR1 and CDR2: MDHEN and SYDVKM. The CDR3 bases are TGTGCCAGCAGTCCCGCTGGCGGGAGGGCCTACGAGCAGTACTTC. Translated, it gives CASSPAGGRAYEQYF.

By its share, this clone is medium-sized. This chain joins TRBV6-8 and TRBJ2-4; weak D call: TRBD2 (6 bases). Germline CDR1 reads MNHGY; CDR2 reads SAAAGT. There are 14 residues in the CDR3. V dropped 5 bases and J dropped 7 bases, with 15 bases sitting between them. CDR3 region: CASSDGGTRNIQYF. The CDR3 bases are TGTGCCAGCAGTGACGGGGGAACTCGGAACATTCAGTACTTC.

This clone is termed medium-sized (0.01 to 0.1%). For the CDR3, the DNA is TGTGCCAGCAGGACAGGGTTCTCCTACGAGCAGTACTTC. Translating it yields CASRTGFSYEQYF. V gene TRBV6-8 combines with J gene TRBJ2-7; 7 positions match TRBD1. Germline loops: CDR1 MNHGY, CDR2 SAAAGT. CDR3 length: 13 residues. After removal of 6 bases from V and 0 bases from J, the junction contained 2 bases not matched to a gene.

CDR3 nucleotides: TGTGCCAGCAGCTTGCAACTAGGGCAAGAGACCCAGTACTTC. This sequence encodes CASSLQLGQETQYF. The rearrangement links TRBV11-3 to TRBJ2-5; maybe TRBD2 (5 bases). The germline CDR1 and CDR2 sequences are SGHNT and YENEEA. The V and J ends lost 3 bases and 2 bases respectively, with 10 bases between them. The CDR3 covers 14 residues.

The V and J genes are TRBV11-3 and TRBJ2-5; TRBD2 agrees at 8 bases. Germline assignment: CDR1 SGHNT and CDR2 YENEEA. V lost 5 bases, J lost 5 bases, and 10 bases stayed unmatched. The CDR3 spans 15 residues. The CDR3 sequence: CASSRMGLGLETQYF. DNA for the CDR3: TGTGCCAGCAGCCGAATGGGACTAGGGCTGGAGACCCAGTACTTC.

This chain links TRBV5-1 with TRBJ1-4; D remains ambiguous. Per germline, CDR1 SGHRS and CDR2 YFSETQ. This CDR3 has 15 residues. Trimming took off 0 bases at V and 5 bases at J, with 11 bases between the two ends. CDR3 sequence: CASSLDPGINEKLFF. The CDR3, as DNA: TGCGCCAGCAGCTTGGATCCGGGAATCAATGAAAAACTGTTTTTT.

In this sample, this clone turned up a few times. The V gene is TRBV6-4, the J gene TRBJ1-4; D unclear. Germline V gene sequence: CDR1 MRHNA, CDR2 SNTAGT. V was clipped by 5 bases and J by 7 bases, with 5 bases between them. The CDR3 consists of 11 residues. The CDR3 sequence is CASSYGEKLFF. CDR3 DNA: TGTGCCAGCAGTTACGGTGAAAAACTGTTTTTT.